These 23 T cell receptor beta chains were sequenced from one sample in a study of early T cells in non-severe SARS-CoV-2 infection. TCRdb reprocessed the 5' RACE reads via MiXCR and lists one record per CDR3 protein. Among tens of thousands of distinct CDR3 sequences listed, 12% were seen once. The sample was whole blood. The receptors here all came from an adult who was a healthcare worker with PCR-confirmed SARS-CoV-2 infection or an uninfected control (not recorded which).

This clonotype was recorded at least ten times. The V call is TRBV10-2, the J call TRBJ2-1; D call uncertain. The ends were cut back, 5 bases at V and 6 bases at J, with 8 bases in the middle. CDR1 is WSHSY and CDR2 is SAAADI in the germline V gene. This CDR3 is 12 amino acids long. The CDR3 reads CASSLAGNEQFF. In DNA, the CDR3 is TGCGCCAGCAGTTTAGCCGGCAATGAGCAGTTCTTC.

J is TRBJ1-1 and V is TRBV27; a weak D match, TRBD1 (6 bases). Looked up from germline, CDR1 is MNHEY and CDR2 is SMNVEV (reference sequence). The CDR3 totals 15 residues. Trimming removed 3 bases at V and 4 bases at J, with 15 bases between. CDR3: CASSLAGAPGTEAFF. In DNA, the CDR3 is TGTGCCAGCAGTTTGGCGGGGGCCCCGGGCACTGAAGCTTTCTTT.

V gene TRBV5-1 combines with J gene TRBJ2-7; D remains ambiguous. This CDR3 spans 13 amino acids. V was clipped by 1 base and J by 3 bases, with 8 bases between them. The germline V gene has CDR1 SGHRS and CDR2 YFSETQ. CDR3 sequence (DNA): TGCGCCAGCAGCTTGCCCGAATACTACGAGCAGTACTTC. This translates into CASSLPEYYEQYF.

There are many counts of this clonotype. This CDR3 is CASSLYFAGPTGGAGPRGSGTQYF. CDR3 nucleotide sequence: TGTGCCAGCAGCTTGTACTTCGCCGGACCGACCGGGGGTGCTGGACCCAGGGGAAGTGGTACGCAGTATTTT. The chain has TRBV5-4 and TRBJ2-3; D is perhaps TRBD1 or TRBD2 (6 bases each). From germline, CDR1 is SGHNT and CDR2 YYREEE (reference sequence). The CDR3 loop spans 24 amino acids. With 1 base removed from V and 8 bases from J, the gap between germline ends came to 44 bases.

This clonotype has a count of ten or more. The chain employs TRBV7-9 and TRBJ2-7; TRBD2 agrees at 7 bases. The J segment lost 5 bases and the V segment lost 3 bases, leaving 7 bases of the junction unmatched. This CDR3 contains 14 residues. Germline assignment: CDR1 SEHNR and CDR2 FQNEAQ (reference sequence). The CDR3 DNA sequence: TGTGCCAGCAGCTTCGGCGGGGACTATGACGAGCAGTACTTC. Translating gives CASSFGGDYDEQYF. Together with reference TRBV7-9 and TRBJ2-7, the CDR3 gives the full variable domain: DTGVSQNPRHKITKRGQNVTFRCDPISEHNRLYWYRQTLGQGPEFLTYFQNEAQLEKSRLLSDRFSAERPKGSFSTLEIQRTEQGDSAMYLCASSFGGDYDEQYFGPGTRLTVT.

This clonotype was recorded many times. The V gene is TRBV20-1, the J gene TRBJ2-5; 8 bases map to TRBD2. Per the germline V gene, CDR1 is DFQATT and CDR2 is SNEGSKA (reference sequence). The CDR3 is made up of 14 amino acids. V was pared by 7 bases and J by 1 base, with 8 bases of the junction left unmatched. Here the CDR3 reads CSGAGGAAQETQYF. As DNA, the CDR3 is TGCAGTGGTGCGGGGGGCGCTGCCCAAGAGACCCAGTACTTC.

A single count supports this clonotype. This chain uses TRBV30 with TRBJ2-4; D may be TRBD1 (5 bases). V shed 8 bases and J shed 5 bases, with 13 bases lying between them. The CDR3 has 12 residues. In germline, CDR1 is GTSNPN, CDR2 SVGIG (reference sequence). In DNA, the CDR3 is TGTGCCGGAAAGACAGTGCAAAACATTCAGTACTTC. This translates into CAGKTVQNIQYF.

This sequence joins TRBV7-6 and TRBJ2-7; TRBD2 might be the D (6 bases). Germline CDR1 and CDR2: SGHVS and FNYEAQ. V lost 1 base and J lost 2, with 12 bases in between. The CDR3 runs to 15 residues. CDR3 sequence (DNA): TGTGCCAGCAGCTTAGAAGGGACTTTTACCTACGAGCAGTACTTC. This translates into CASSLEGTFTYEQYF. The complete variable domain, with remaining parts taken from reference TRBV7-6 and TRBJ2-7, reads GAGVSQSPRYKVTKRGQDVALRCDPISGHVSLYWYRQALGQGPEFLTYFNYEAQQDKSGLPNDRFSAERPEGSISTLTIQRTEQRDSAMYRCASSLEGTFTYEQYFGPGTRLTVT.

Ten or more counts support this clonotype. The genes are TRBV14 and TRBJ1-1; 10 nucleotides match TRBD1. J gave up 4 bases and V 4 bases, and 12 bases lay outside the gene matches. Looked up from germline, CDR1 is SGHDN and CDR2 is FVKESK. CDR3 length: 17 residues. For the CDR3, the DNA is TGTGCCAGCAGCCTCCTCGGGACAGGGGTTATTGGCACTGAAGCTTTCTTT. This codes for CASSLLGTGVIGTEAFF.

Many counts were recorded for this clonotype. This rearrangement joins TRBV2 to TRBJ1-2; 11 bases map to TRBD1. The CDR3 covers 13 residues. Trimming took 4 bases from V and 6 from J; bases not matched to a gene: 1. The germline gives CDR1 SNHLY, CDR2 FYNNEI. Written as DNA, the CDR3 is TGTGCCAGCAGTGGGACAGGGGGCGATGGCTACACCTTC. Translated, it gives CASSGTGGDGYTF. The variable domain in full, with the rest retrieved from reference TRBV2 and TRBJ1-2, is EPEVTQTPSHQVTQMGQEVILRCVPISNHLYFYWYRQILGQKVEFLVSFYNNEISEKSEIFDDQFSVERPDGSNFTLKIRSTKLEDSAMYFCASSGTGGDGYTFGSGTRLTVV.

The chain joins TRBV28 to TRBJ2-1, with 9 bases lining up with TRBD2. The CDR3 consists of 15 residues. After removal of 4 bases from V and 7 bases from J, the junction contained 8 bases not matched to a gene. Germline CDR1 reads MDHEN; CDR2 reads SYDVKM. In DNA, the CDR3 is TGTGCCAGCAGTTCCATAGCGGGGGTTACGAATGAGCAGTTCTTC. Translating it yields CASSSIAGVTNEQFF.

Within the sample, this clonotype is medium-sized (0.01 to 0.1%). This sequence joins TRBV6-2 or TRBV6-3 and TRBJ2-5; 8 bases are a match to TRBD2. Unmatched junction bases numbered 10, after V lost 5 bases and J lost 5 bases. The CDR3 loop spans 15 amino acids. From germline, CDR1 is MNHEY and CDR2 SVGEGT. CDR3: CASSLLAGETETQYF. CDR3 DNA sequence: TGTGCCAGCAGTCTCCTAGCGGGTGAGACTGAGACCCAGTACTTC.

This sequence joins TRBV4-3 and TRBJ1-1, with D possibly matching TRBD1 (6 bases). Trimming pared 5 bases from V and 5 bases from J, leaving 12 bases between. Germline-derived CDR1 and CDR2 are LGHNA and YSLEER. The CDR3 is 13 amino acids. The CDR3, as DNA: TGCGCCAGCAGCGAACAGGGATGGACTGAAGCTTTCTTT. It translates to CASSEQGWTEAFF.

The gene calls are TRBV7-2 and TRBJ2-1; TRBD2 aligns across 9 bases. The trim removed 0 bases at V and 8 bases at J, leaving 5 bases unmatched. The germline V gene encodes CDR1 SGHTA and CDR2 FQGNSA. The CDR3 contains 15 residues. The CDR3 loop is CASSLAGGGAYEQFF. The CDR3 nucleotides are TGTGCCAGCAGCTTAGCGGGCGGGGGGGCATATGAGCAGTTCTTC.

On this clonotype itself: One end of the junction varies from germline; a read error may be responsible. The chain links TRBV5-4 to TRBJ2-5; D ambiguous. Germline loops: CDR1 SGHNT, CDR2 YYREEE (reference sequence). This CDR3 comprises 14 residues. DNA for the CDR3: TGTGCCAGCAGCTTGGCCAGGTCCCAAGGGACCCAGTACTTC. This sequence encodes CASSLARSQGTQYF.

This chain uses TRBV27 with TRBJ1-3; D gene unclear. CDR1 and CDR2 from the germline V gene are MNHEY and SMNVEV (reference sequence). V shed 8 bases and J shed 0 bases, with 14 bases lying between them. This CDR3 spans 15 amino acids. The DNA for the CDR3 is TGTGCCAGCCCGGACCAGGCCCCCTCTGGAAACACCATATATTTT. It specifies CASPDQAPSGNTIYF.

The table lists this clonotype with a few counts. The gene calls are TRBV9 and TRBJ2-3, with D unresolved. The ends were cut back, 4 bases at V and 0 bases at J, with 12 bases in the middle. Germline values: CDR1 SGDLS, CDR2 YYNGEE. The CDR3 totals 15 residues. The CDR3 protein is CASSRSGISTDTQYF. The CDR3 region has the DNA TGTGCCAGCAGCAGATCTGGGATAAGCACAGATACGCAGTATTTT.

This clonotype was seen ten or more times. The gene calls are TRBV7-8 and TRBJ2-2; TRBD2 aligns across 12 bases. The CDR3 has 18 residues. Losses at the gene ends were 4 bases for V and 7 bases for J; bases not matched to a gene: 13. Germline V gene data show CDR1 as SGHVS and CDR2 as FQNEAQ. The CDR3 loop is CASSSPREGLAGYGELFF. The DNA of the CDR3 is TGTGCCAGCAGCTCCCCTCGGGAGGGACTAGCGGGTTACGGGGAGCTGTTTTTT.

This clonotype was detected a few times. This chain links TRBV2 with TRBJ2-7; 9 positions agree with TRBD1. Germline V gene sequence: CDR1 SNHLY, CDR2 FYNNEI. The V and J ends lost 6 bases and 2 bases, in that order; junction bases with no gene match: 11. The CDR3 is 16 amino acids. The CDR3 region is CASSPLPGQGTYEQYF. CDR3 DNA sequence: TGTGCCAGCAGCCCCCTCCCGGGACAGGGAACCTACGAGCAGTACTTC. The full variable domain, in which reference TRBV2 and TRBJ2-7 provide the parts outside the CDR3, is EPEVTQTPSHQVTQMGQEVILRCVPISNHLYFYWYRQILGQKVEFLVSFYNNEISEKSEIFDDQFSVERPDGSNFTLKIRSTKLEDSAMYFCASSPLPGQGTYEQYFGPGTRLTVT.

This clonotype has at least ten counts. This sequence joins TRBV20-1 and TRBJ2-5, with no clear D. The CDR3 has 10 amino acids. The germline gives CDR1 DFQATT, CDR2 SNEGSKA (reference sequence). V gave up 6 bases and J gave up 4 bases, with 6 bases separating them. CDR3 nucleotides: TGCAGTGCCCTAGGAGAGACCCAGTACTTC. Translation: CSALGETQYF.

About this clonotype itself: A much larger clone differs from this one at a single base, so this may be a read error. V usage is TRBV9 and J usage is TRBJ1-6; D remains unclear. The CDR3 has 14 residues. Germline CDR1 is SGDLS and CDR2 is YYNGEE. The V gene lost 3 bases and the J gene lost 8 bases, with 12 bases spanning the gap. The DNA for the CDR3 is TGTGCCAGCAGCGCGGAAGGCGGAGATTCACCCCTCCACTTT. The encoded protein is CASSAEGGDSPLHF.

The J gene is TRBJ2-7, the V gene TRBV10-2; possibly TRBD2 for D (5 bases). The V and J ends lost 5 bases and 5 bases respectively, with 25 bases between them. Looked up from germline, CDR1 is WSHSY and CDR2 is SAAADI. There are 17 residues in the CDR3. The CDR3 protein is CASSSTRGTRMLHEQYF. The CDR3 coding sequence is TGCGCCAGCAGTAGTACTCGCGGAACTAGGATGCTCCACGAGCAGTACTTC.

This clonotype was detected only a few times. The CDR3 DNA reads TGCGCCAGCAGCTTGGATCCCAGCAACTATGGCTACACCTTC. Encoded protein: CASSLDPSNYGYTF. This chain joins TRBV5-1 and TRBJ1-2; D is unresolved. The germline V gene has CDR1 SGHRS and CDR2 YFSETQ. Trimming stripped 0 bases from V and 2 bases from J, with 8 bases between. CDR3 length: 14 amino acids.